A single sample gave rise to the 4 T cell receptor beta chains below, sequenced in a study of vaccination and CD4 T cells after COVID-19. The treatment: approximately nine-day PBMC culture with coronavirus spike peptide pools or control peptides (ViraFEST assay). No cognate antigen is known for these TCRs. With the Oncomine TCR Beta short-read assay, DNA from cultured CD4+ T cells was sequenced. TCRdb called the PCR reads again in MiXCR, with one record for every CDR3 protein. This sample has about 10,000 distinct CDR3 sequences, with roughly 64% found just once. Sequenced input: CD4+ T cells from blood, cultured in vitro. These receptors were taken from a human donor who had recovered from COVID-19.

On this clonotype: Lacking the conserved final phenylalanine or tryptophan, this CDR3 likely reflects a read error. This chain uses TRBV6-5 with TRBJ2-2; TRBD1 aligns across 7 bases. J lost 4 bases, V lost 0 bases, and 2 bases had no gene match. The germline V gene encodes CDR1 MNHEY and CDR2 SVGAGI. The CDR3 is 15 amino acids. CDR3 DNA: TGTGCCAGCAGTTACTCTGGGACAGCCACCGGGGAGCTGTTTCTT. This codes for CASSYSGTATGELFL.

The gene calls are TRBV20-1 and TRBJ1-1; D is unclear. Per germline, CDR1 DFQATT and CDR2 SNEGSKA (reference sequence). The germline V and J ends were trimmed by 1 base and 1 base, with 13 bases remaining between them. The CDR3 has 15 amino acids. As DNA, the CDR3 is TGCAGTGCTAGAGGGCAAGGAGGGTCGAACACTGAAGCTTTCTTT. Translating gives CSARGQGGSNTEAFF.

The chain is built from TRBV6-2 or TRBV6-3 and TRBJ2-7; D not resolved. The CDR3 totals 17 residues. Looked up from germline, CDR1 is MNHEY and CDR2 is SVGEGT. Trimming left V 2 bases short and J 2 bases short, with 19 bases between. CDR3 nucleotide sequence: TGTGCCAGCAGTTACCCCGCCCTTAGAGCGTACACCTACGAGCAGTACTTC. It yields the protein CASSYPALRAYTYEQYF.

CDR3 sequence reads: CASSPDRGQGETQYF. CDR3 bases: TGTGCCAGCAGCCCCGACAGGGGGCAGGGAGAGACCCAGTACTTC. This chain links TRBV6-2 or TRBV6-3 with TRBJ2-5; 10 bases fit TRBD1. This CDR3 comprises 15 residues. V dropped 6 bases and J dropped 4; count of bases not matched to a gene: 8. Germline CDR1 MNHEY, CDR2 SVGEGT.